This TCR beta chain came from a study of beta chain features in type 1 diabetes. Study summary: Healthy donors and patients had similar age, gender and cell yields. Overall study results and limits: Fewer insertions but more deletions were seen at VDJ junctions in type 1 diabetes patients. Type 1 diabetes patients had TCRB CDR3s that were shorter (moderately but significantly so) in all four CD4+ subsets.

The investigators reverse transcribed all of the isolated RNA, so they sequenced expressed TCRB transcripts. Sequencing used immunoSEQ multiplex PCR; TCRdb keeps in-frame clones, though not all of them. Of 65,000 to 85,000 clones in the sample, just under 50% were seen once. With respect to this clone: Its antigen is not identified.

The length of the CDR3 is 17 residues. Losses at the gene ends were 5 bases for V and 0 bases for J; bases not matched to a gene: 9. CDR1 is LGHNT, CDR2 FRNRAP, per germline. The rearrangement joins TRBV12-5 to TRBJ2-1; 8 bases match TRBD2. This receptor was identified in a man aged 25 to 45 with type 1 diabetes. The specimen was central memory CD4+ T cells from blood. The CDR3 nucleotides are TGTGCTAGTGGTCTGGGTGCTAGCGGGTACTCCTACAATGAGCAGTTCTTC. Its translation is CASGLGASGYSYNEQFF.